This entry is about one T cell receptor (beta chain). The CDR3 covers 15 residues. The V end lost 5 bases, the J end lost 9 bases, and 22 bases lay between the germline ends. Germline values: CDR1 MNHNS, CDR2 SASEGT. The record originates from a study of blood T cells in healthy people across ages. Primers used in a second PCR of about 7 to 11 cycles were a sample-barcoded 5' primer and a J-beta primer mix. Each cDNA molecule, via a template-switch adaptor with 12 random nucleotides, was tagged. Each CDR3 protein is one row after TCRdb ran MiXCR on the 5' RACE reads. This sample has some 1.6 million distinct CDR3 sequences, with about 32% found just once.

The TCR comes from a woman aged 30 to 39 in good health. This chain joins TRBV6-1 and TRBJ1-2; D is perhaps TRBD1 (5 bases). The sequencing sample was made of blood. This CDR3 is CASSKEKGTGVSYTF. The CDR3 nucleotides are TGTGCCAGCAGTAAAGAGAAGGGAACAGGTGTAAGCTACACCTTC.